This TCR beta chain derives from a study of blood T cells in healthy people across ages. This clonotype was counted at least ten times. Primed by a sample-barcoded 5' primer and a J-beta primer mix, a second PCR proceeded for roughly 6 to 12 cycles. In TCRdb, the 5' RACE reads were re-called with MiXCR into one record per CDR3 protein. This sample has more than 1,000,000 distinct CDR3 sequences, with under 30% found just once. The V gene's germline CDR1 is DFQATT and CDR2 SNEGSKA (reference sequence). The ends lost 6 bases at V and 3 bases at J; junction bases unmatched: 7. The CDR3 length is 13 residues. These data also formed part of another study, on T cells of mothers and their children.

The V and J genes are TRBV20-1 and TRBJ2-7; 8 nucleotides line up with TRBD1. The clonotype originates from a girl aged 2-10 years in good health. Material: blood. CDR3 region: CSASGTGIYEQYF. The CDR3 DNA follows: TGCAGTGCCTCCGGGACAGGCATCTACGAGCAGTACTTC.